The rows below give T cell receptor beta chains drawn from one sample of a study of blood T cells in healthy people across ages. TCRdb re-derived calls from the 5' RACE reads in MiXCR, one entry per CDR3 protein. In the table there are approximately 790,000 distinct CDR3 sequences, approximately 67% of which are singletons. Sequenced input: blood. The receptor source for this set is a man aged 25 to 40 in good health. Each CDR3 is given with its conserved first and last residue. The order of the fields is CDR3 protein, CDR3 DNA, V gene, clone size, J gene, D gene. The D gene is left open where the match is weak. The listing skips clone size in some rows; elsewhere it reads once, few, many or a size class.

CDR3aa: CSARGGGNQPQHF
CDR3nt: TGCAGTGCTAGGGGAGGGGGGAATCAGCCCCAGCATTTT
v_gene: TRBV20-1
abundance: few
j_gene: TRBJ1-5
d_gene: -

CDR3aa: CASQMGNQPQHF
CDR3nt: TGTGCCAGCCAGATGGGGAATCAGCCCCAGCATTTT
v_gene: TRBV4-2
abundance: -
j_gene: TRBJ1-5
d_gene: -

CDR3aa: CASSAGAAPKNIQYF
CDR3nt: TGCGCCAGCAGCGCGGGTGCGGCGCCTAAAAACATTCAGTACTTC
v_gene: TRBV4-3
abundance: -
j_gene: TRBJ2-4
d_gene: -

CDR3aa: CASSPLSGGGEAFF
CDR3nt: TGTGCCAGCAGCCCCCTTTCAGGGGGCGGTGAAGCTTTCTTT
v_gene: TRBV7-3
abundance: -
j_gene: TRBJ1-1
d_gene: TRBD1

CDR3aa: CSARPQEGFIGYTF
CDR3nt: TGCAGTGCTAGACCCCAGGAGGGGTTTATTGGCTACACCTTC
v_gene: TRBV20-1
abundance: -
j_gene: TRBJ1-2
d_gene: -

CDR3aa: CASRTGLAQETQYF
CDR3nt: TGTGCCAGCAGAACGGGACTTGCACAAGAGACCCAGTACTTC
v_gene: TRBV6-5
abundance: -
j_gene: TRBJ2-5
d_gene: -

CDR3aa: CATSRDTDTETQYF
CDR3nt: TGTGCCACCAGCAGAGATACGGACACGGAGACCCAGTACTTC
v_gene: TRBV15
abundance: -
j_gene: TRBJ2-5
d_gene: -

CDR3aa: CAIQPGEETQYF
CDR3nt: TGTGCCATCCAACCGGGGGAAGAGACCCAGTACTTC
v_gene: TRBV30
abundance: -
j_gene: TRBJ2-5
d_gene: -

CDR3aa: CASSQGLLAGGPYNEQYF
CDR3nt: TGCGCCAGCAGCCAAGGTCTCCTAGCGGGGGGTCCCTACAATGAGCAGTACTTC
v_gene: TRBV4-3
abundance: -
j_gene: TRBJ2-7
d_gene: TRBD2

CDR3aa: CASSLKRGNPYNEQFF
CDR3nt: TGTGCCAGCAGCTTAAAAAGGGGGAACCCCTACAATGAGCAGTTCTTC
v_gene: TRBV7-9
abundance: -
j_gene: TRBJ2-1
d_gene: -

CDR3aa: CASSPWMTDTQYF
CDR3nt: TGTGCCAGCAGCCCTTGGATGACAGATACGCAGTATTTT
v_gene: TRBV9
abundance: -
j_gene: TRBJ2-3
d_gene: -

CDR3aa: CASSQAGYNSPLHF
CDR3nt: TGCGCCAGCAGCCAAGCAGGGTACAATTCACCCCTCCACTTT
v_gene: TRBV4-3
abundance: -
j_gene: TRBJ1-6
d_gene: -

CDR3aa: CASSYPRSSYNEQFF
CDR3nt: TGTGCCAGCAGTTACCCCAGAAGCTCCTACAATGAGCAGTTCTTC
v_gene: TRBV6-2/TRBV6-3
abundance: few
j_gene: TRBJ2-1
d_gene: -

CDR3aa: CASSVGGSGYSYNEQFF
CDR3nt: TGTGCCAGCAGCGTAGGAGGTAGCGGGTACTCCTACAATGAGCAGTTCTTC
v_gene: TRBV9
abundance: -
j_gene: TRBJ2-1
d_gene: TRBD2

CDR3aa: CASSFNGGGGETQYF
CDR3nt: TGTGCCAGCAGCTTCAACGGGGGAGGGGGAGAGACCCAGTACTTC
v_gene: TRBV7-3
abundance: few
j_gene: TRBJ2-5
d_gene: -

CDR3aa: CASRAGGYNEQFF
CDR3nt: TGTGCCAGCAGAGCGGGGGGCTACAATGAGCAGTTCTTC
v_gene: TRBV28
abundance: -
j_gene: TRBJ2-1
d_gene: TRBD2

CDR3aa: CASSLIGPQQETQYF
CDR3nt: TGTGCCAGCAGCTTAATTGGACCTCAACAAGAGACCCAGTACTTC
v_gene: TRBV7-2
abundance: -
j_gene: TRBJ2-5
d_gene: -

CDR3aa: CAPRQGIPPNEKLFF
CDR3nt: TGTGCCCCAAGACAGGGGATCCCCCCTAATGAAAAACTGTTTTTT
v_gene: TRBV10-3
abundance: -
j_gene: TRBJ1-4
d_gene: TRBD1

CDR3aa: CASRRTGGKDEQYF
CDR3nt: TGTGCCAGCAGGCGGACAGGGGGAAAGGACGAGCAGTACTTC
v_gene: TRBV28
abundance: few
j_gene: TRBJ2-7
d_gene: TRBD1

CDR3aa: CASSEGGQDPTRSEKLFF
CDR3nt: TGTGCCAGCAGTGAAGGGGGACAGGACCCTACGAGGAGTGAAAAACTGTTTTTT
v_gene: TRBV6-1
abundance: -
j_gene: TRBJ1-4
d_gene: TRBD1

CDR3aa: CASSYSTGLDTQYF
CDR3nt: TGTGCCAGCAGTTACTCCACAGGTCTAGATACGCAGTATTTT
v_gene: TRBV6-2/TRBV6-3
abundance: -
j_gene: TRBJ2-3
d_gene: -

CDR3aa: CASITGPDPMNTEAFF
CDR3nt: TGTGCCAGCATAACAGGTCCCGACCCTATGAACACTGAAGCTTTCTTT
v_gene: TRBV6-4
abundance: -
j_gene: TRBJ1-1
d_gene: -

CDR3aa: CASSLFGAGGNIQYF
CDR3nt: TGTGCCAGCAGCCTCTTTGGAGCGGGGGGAAACATTCAGTACTTC
v_gene: TRBV12-3/TRBV12-4
abundance: many
j_gene: TRBJ2-4
d_gene: TRBD2

CDR3aa: CASSGTTRGSYEQYF
CDR3nt: TGTGCCAGCAGCGGTACAACTAGGGGCTCCTACGAGCAGTACTTC
v_gene: TRBV6-5
abundance: -
j_gene: TRBJ2-7
d_gene: -

CDR3aa: CASSHAGGETQYF
CDR3nt: TGTGCCAGCAGTCACGCGGGGGGTGAGACCCAGTACTTC
v_gene: TRBV6-5
abundance: -
j_gene: TRBJ2-5
d_gene: TRBD2

CDR3aa: CASSLMGGGTYEQYF
CDR3nt: TGTGCCAGCAGCTTAATGGGCGGGGGTACCTACGAGCAGTACTTC
v_gene: TRBV7-3
abundance: few
j_gene: TRBJ2-7
d_gene: TRBD2

CDR3aa: CASNEASIYNEQFF
CDR3nt: TGTGCCAGCAATGAGGCTAGCATTTACAATGAGCAGTTCTTC
v_gene: TRBV9
abundance: -
j_gene: TRBJ2-1
d_gene: -

CDR3aa: CASSQGLQGTYEQYF
CDR3nt: TGCGCCAGCAGCCAAGGCCTCCAGGGGACCTACGAGCAGTACTTC
v_gene: TRBV4-3
abundance: -
j_gene: TRBJ2-7
d_gene: -

CDR3aa: CATSDTGLAKNIQYF
CDR3nt: TGTGCCACCAGCGACACCGGGCTAGCCAAAAACATTCAGTACTTC
v_gene: TRBV24-1
abundance: -
j_gene: TRBJ2-4
d_gene: -

CDR3aa: CASSQERKGTVNEKLFF
CDR3nt: TGTGCCAGCAGCCAAGAGAGGAAGGGGACAGTAAATGAAAAACTGTTTTTT
v_gene: TRBV3-1
abundance: -
j_gene: TRBJ1-4
d_gene: TRBD1

CDR3aa: CASSFRETGGSQYF
CDR3nt: TGTGCCAGCAGTTTTAGGGAAACCGGGGGGTCCCAGTACTTC
v_gene: TRBV12-3/TRBV12-4
abundance: few
j_gene: TRBJ2-7
d_gene: TRBD2

CDR3aa: CATSRLNEQFF
CDR3nt: TGTGCCACCAGCAGGTTAAATGAGCAGTTCTTC
v_gene: TRBV15
abundance: -
j_gene: TRBJ2-1
d_gene: -

CDR3aa: CASSLTSGEDTQYF
CDR3nt: TGTGCCAGCAGCTTGACTAGCGGGGAGGATACGCAGTATTTT
v_gene: TRBV11-3
abundance: -
j_gene: TRBJ2-3
d_gene: TRBD2

CDR3aa: CASTKISGGAGEQFF
CDR3nt: TGTGCCAGCACAAAGATTAGCGGGGGGGCGGGTGAGCAGTTCTTC
v_gene: TRBV27
abundance: -
j_gene: TRBJ2-1
d_gene: TRBD2

CDR3aa: CSAPTSGVNEQYF
CDR3nt: TGCAGTGCCCCGACTAGCGGGGTTAACGAGCAGTACTTC
v_gene: TRBV20-1
abundance: -
j_gene: TRBJ2-7
d_gene: TRBD2

CDR3aa: CSVPPGGDEQYF
CDR3nt: TGCAGCGTTCCCCCAGGGGGCGATGAGCAGTACTTC
v_gene: TRBV29-1
abundance: -
j_gene: TRBJ2-7
d_gene: TRBD1

CDR3aa: CASSPATSGLSYEQYF
CDR3nt: TGCGCCAGCAGCCCAGCGACTAGCGGACTTTCCTACGAGCAGTACTTC
v_gene: TRBV5-1
abundance: -
j_gene: TRBJ2-7
d_gene: TRBD2

CDR3aa: CSVKSGGLTYEQYF
CDR3nt: TGCAGCGTCAAATCAGGGGGGCTAACCTACGAGCAGTACTTC
v_gene: TRBV29-1
abundance: few
j_gene: TRBJ2-7
d_gene: -

CDR3aa: CASNRLAGEQYF
CDR3nt: TGTGCCAGCAACAGACTAGCGGGCGAGCAGTACTTC
v_gene: TRBV12-3/TRBV12-4
abundance: -
j_gene: TRBJ2-7
d_gene: TRBD2

CDR3aa: CASTPRLNEQFF
CDR3nt: TGTGCCAGCACCCCCAGACTCAATGAGCAGTTCTTC
v_gene: TRBV12-3/TRBV12-4
abundance: -
j_gene: TRBJ2-1
d_gene: -

CDR3aa: CASSARDRGYPYNEQFF
CDR3nt: TGTGCCAGCAGCGCGAGGGACAGGGGGTATCCCTACAATGAGCAGTTCTTC
v_gene: TRBV7-9
abundance: once
j_gene: TRBJ2-1
d_gene: TRBD1

CDR3aa: CASSVRGQGDYGYTF
CDR3nt: TGTGCCAGCAGCGTTCGGGGACAGGGGGACTATGGCTACACCTTC
v_gene: TRBV9
abundance: -
j_gene: TRBJ1-2
d_gene: TRBD1